This T cell receptor beta chain was captured by sequencing in a study of blood T cells in healthy people across ages. Notes on the study in general: Older age went with lower TCR beta diversity per million T cells, in a roughly linear way.

Combining a sample-barcoded 5' primer with a J-beta primer mix, a second PCR ran for about 7 to 12 cycles. TCRdb reprocessed the 5' RACE reads via MiXCR and lists one record per CDR3 protein. The data contain about 1,800,000 distinct CDR3 sequences, 28% of them singletons. The CDR3 is 11 residues long. Germline CDR1 SQVTM, CDR2 ANQGSEA. With 4 bases removed from V and 10 bases from J, the gap between germline ends came to 14 bases. This clonotype was picked up many times. The antigen is not known. The sequenced sample was blood. The genes are TRBV29-1 and TRBJ2-7; D may be TRBD1 (5 bases). The sequence was collected from a woman aged 30 to 39 in good health. The CDR3 region is CSVGLDNPQYF. CDR3 in DNA: TGCAGCGTTGGTCTGGACAACCCACAGTACTTC.